This entry lists 9 T cell receptor beta chains sequenced from one sample in a study of beta chain features in type 1 diabetes. Reverse transcription of all isolated RNA meant that expressed TCRB transcripts were sequenced. Assay used: immunoSEQ multiplex PCR; TCRdb lists only in-frame clones, some missing. The sample includes 680,000 or so clones, around 15% of them seen just once. The sample taken for sequencing was naive CD4+ T cells from blood. These receptors were taken from a man younger than 35 in good health.

V gene TRBV11-2 combines with J gene TRBJ2-7; D assignment may be TRBD1 or TRBD2 (5 bases each). V was shortened by 5 bases and J by 1 base, with 15 bases between the two germline ends. Germline loops: CDR1 SGHAT, CDR2 FQNNGV. This CDR3 has 15 residues. The CDR3 DNA reads TGTGCCAGCAGCCTTGGGGGAAGTGGGTCCTACGAGCAGTACTTC. It yields the protein CASSLGGSGSYEQYF. The full variable domain, completed using reference TRBV11-2 and TRBJ2-7, is EAGVAQSPRYKIIEKRQSVAFWCNPISGHATLYWYQQILGQGPKLLIQFQNNGVVDDSQLPKDRFSAERLKGVDSTLKIQPAKLEDSAVYLCASSLGGSGSYEQYFGPGTRLTVT.

This clone occurred a few times. J is TRBJ2-1 and V is TRBV7-3; 10 bases match TRBD2. Germline trimming cut 0 bases from V and 7 bases from J; bases unmatched to any gene: 6. The CDR3 covers 16 residues. Per the germline V gene, CDR1 is SGHTA and CDR2 is FQGTGA. CDR3 DNA sequence: TGTGCCAGCAGCTTAACCCCCCAGCGGGGGGGAAATGAGCAGTTCTTC. It codes for CASSLTPQRGGNEQFF.

The V and J genes are TRBV5-4 and TRBJ2-5; 9 bases fit TRBD2. Germline loops: CDR1 SGHNT, CDR2 YYREEE (reference sequence). CDR3 size: 15 residues. V dropped 7 bases and J dropped 9; count of bases not matched to a gene: 16. CDR3 residues: CASSKGGAGGAAQYF. The CDR3 coding sequence is TGTGCCAGCTCTAAGGGGGGAGCGGGGGGCGCGGCCCAGTACTTC. Based on the CDR3 plus reference TRBV5-4 and TRBJ2-5, the full variable domain is ETGVTQSPTHLIKTRGQQVTLRCSSQSGHNTVSWYQQALGQGPQFIFQYYREEENGRGNFPPRFSGLQFPNYSSELNVNALELDDSALYLCASSKGGAGGAAQYFGPGTRLLVL.

This clone was picked up a small number of times. The chain links TRBV10-3 to TRBJ1-1; D remains ambiguous. CDR1 is ENHRY, CDR2 SYGVKD, per germline. The CDR3 has 13 residues. The V and J ends lost 0 bases and 9 bases respectively, with 11 bases between them. The chain's CDR3 is CAISESTSGKAFF. CDR3 coding DNA: TGTGCCATCAGTGAGTCGACGTCAGGCAAAGCTTTCTTT.

The chain uses TRBV5-1 and TRBJ1-2, with D uncertain. V was cut by 4 bases and J by 6 bases, with 13 bases left in between. The CDR3 length is 13 residues. The germline gives CDR1 SGHRS, CDR2 YFSETQ. The CDR3 region has the DNA TGCGCCAGCAGCGACCCGCGAGGGAATGGCTACACCTTC. It codes for CASSDPRGNGYTF.

This clone has more than one count but fewer than ten. The chain carries TRBV7-2 and TRBJ2-3, with D possibly being TRBD2 (5 bases). The CDR3 length is 16 residues. V lost 0 bases, J lost 0 bases, and 10 bases lay in between. Looked up from germline, CDR1 is SGHTA and CDR2 is FQGNSA. The CDR3 coding sequence is TGTGCCAGCAGCTTAGCTTCGAGGGTCAGCACAGATACGCAGTATTTT. It encodes CASSLASRVSTDTQYF. Drawing the rest from reference TRBV7-2 and TRBJ2-3, the complete variable domain is GAGVSQSPSNKVTEKGKDVELRCDPISGHTALYWYRQSLGQGLEFLIYFQGNSAPDKSGLPSDRFSAERTGGSVSTLTIQRTQQEDSAVYLCASSLASRVSTDTQYFGPGTRLTVL.

This clone came up a few times. The rearrangement links TRBV5-6 to TRBJ2-7; D is unresolved. The V and J ends lost 2 bases and 5 bases respectively, with 5 bases between them. Germline V CDR1 and CDR2: SGHDT, YYEEEE. CDR3 length: 11 residues. Here the CDR3 reads CASSLLDEQYF. As DNA, the CDR3 is TGTGCCAGCAGCTTATTGGACGAGCAGTACTTC.

This clone has just a few counts. The J gene is TRBJ1-2, the V gene TRBV6-5; 8 positions match TRBD1. Unmatched junction bases numbered 13, after V lost 4 bases and J lost 6 bases. The germline V gene has CDR1 MNHEY and CDR2 SVGAGI. The CDR3 runs to 16 residues. This chain's CDR3 is CASSSWDRRSKDGYTF. The CDR3 DNA follows: TGTGCCAGCAGTTCATGGGACAGGCGGTCGAAAGATGGCTACACCTTC.

The chain links TRBV7-9 to TRBJ2-2; D gene uncertain. The germline V gene encodes CDR1 SEHNR and CDR2 FQNEAQ (reference sequence). There are 15 residues in the CDR3. V lost 1 base and J 0 bases, leaving 6 bases between the germline ends. For the CDR3, the DNA is TGTGCCAGCAGCTTAGGGTCAGCGAACACCGGGGAGCTGTTTTTT. Its translation is CASSLGSANTGELFF.